This T cell receptor beta chain is drawn from a study of cytomegalovirus exposure and HLA in healthy donors. About the study: The Caucasian-associated ancestry cluster contained about 80% of the approximately 390 genotyped donors. Broader study findings: A cluster of highly shared sequence variants was likely a sequencing artifact.

The PCR used 60 Vbeta and 13 Jbeta primers. Authors' analysis steps: Later, an analysis found roughly 80 million unique TCR beta chains, and approximately 10 million of these were shared. Assay used: immunoSEQ multiplex PCR; TCRdb lists only in-frame clones, some missing. V, J and clone size are those of that table, while D and trimming were read from the DNA. Among over 110,000 clones listed, around 80% were seen once. This clone was counted only a few times. The antigen is unknown. Looked up from germline, CDR1 is LNHDA and CDR2 is SQIVND (reference sequence). The CDR3 has 16 amino acids. The germline V and J ends were trimmed by 2 bases and 7 bases, with 20 bases remaining between them.

Material: PBMCs. This sequence originates from a male donor in good health and CMV-seropositive. This chain links TRBV19 with TRBJ1-2, with a weak D call TRBD1 (5 bases). The CDR3 sequence is CASSIIYVPQGGGYTF. CDR3 sequence (DNA): TGTGCCAGTAGTATAATTTACGTTCCGCAGGGCGGTGGCTACACCTTC. Full variable domain (remainder filled in from reference TRBV19 and TRBJ1-2): DGGITQSPKYLFRKEGQNVTLSCEQNLNHDAMYWYRQDPGQGLRLIYYSQIVNDFQKGDIAEGYSVSREKKESFPLTVTSAQKNPTAFYLCASSIIYVPQGGGYTFGSGTRLTVV.